One T cell receptor beta chain is described in this entry. This record belongs to a study of shared clonotypes between healthy human individuals. Study in general: Ranging from 18 to 49 in age, donors were two women and a few men.

Germline V gene data show CDR1 as KGHSH and CDR2 as LQKENI. V was cut by 5 bases and J by 2 bases, with 8 bases left in between. CDR3 size: 13 residues. Produced via immunoSEQ multiplex PCR; TCRdb's table is partial and in-frame only. The table includes roughly 2.5 million clones, approximately 94% detected once. The receptor was derived from a man younger than 35 in good health. Sequencing was performed on naive CD4+ T cells sorted from blood. The subset: CD45RA+ positively selected. V gene TRBV18 combines with J gene TRBJ2-3; no clear D gene. The CDR3 here is CASSNYNTDTQYF. The CDR3 DNA follows: TGTGCCAGCTCAAATTACAACACAGATACGCAGTATTTT. Combining the CDR3 with reference TRBV18 and TRBJ2-3 gives the whole variable domain NAGVMQNPRHLVRRRGQEARLRCSPMKGHSHVYWYRQLPEEGLKFMVYLQKENIIDESGMPKERFSAEFPKEGPSILRIQQVVRGDSAAYFCASSNYNTDTQYFGPGTRLTVL.